A selection of T cell receptor beta chains follows, all from one sample in a study of control samples from healthy donors and cancer patients. Sequencing was performed with immunoSEQ multiplex PCR; in TCRdb, only in-frame clones are kept and a portion is missing. The table has 150,000 to 200,000 clones, around 90% seen once. The sequencing sample was made of blood. The receptor source for this set is a woman aged 25 to 45 in good health. CDR3s include the opening cysteine and the closing phenylalanine or tryptophan. Each record gives: V gene, J gene, clone size, D gene, CDR3 DNA, CDR3 protein. The D gene is left open where the match is weak. Rows give clone size only sometimes, using once, few, many, or a class for an expanded clone.

v_call: TRBV7-2
j_call: TRBJ1-1
clone_size: .
d_call: .
cdr3_nt: TGTGCCAGCAGCCAGGGAATTGAAACTGAAGCTTTCTTT
cdr3_aa: CASSQGIETEAFF

v_call: TRBV4-3
j_call: TRBJ1-1
clone_size: .
d_call: TRBD1
cdr3_nt: TGCGCCAGCAGCCAAGCGCAGGGGGCCAAAGCTTTCTTT
cdr3_aa: CASSQAQGAKAFF

v_call: TRBV18
j_call: TRBJ2-1
clone_size: .
d_call: TRBD2
cdr3_nt: TGTGCCAGCTCCCAAGGACTAGCGGGAGGGCCAGCGGATGAGCAGTTCTTC
cdr3_aa: CASSQGLAGGPADEQFF

v_call: TRBV19
j_call: TRBJ1-5
clone_size: .
d_call: TRBD1
cdr3_nt: TGTGCCAGTAGTATAGGAGGGGGCCTCAATCAGCCCCAGCATTTT
cdr3_aa: CASSIGGGLNQPQHF

v_call: TRBV4-1
j_call: TRBJ2-1
clone_size: .
d_call: .
cdr3_nt: TGCGCCAGCAGCCAAGTAGGGACACTACACAATGAGCAGTTCTTC
cdr3_aa: CASSQVGTLHNEQFF

v_call: TRBV24-1
j_call: TRBJ1-3
clone_size: .
d_call: .
cdr3_nt: TGTGCCACCAGTGAGGCAGCAGGAAACACCATATATTTT
cdr3_aa: CATSEAAGNTIYF

v_call: TRBV5-4
j_call: TRBJ2-3
clone_size: .
d_call: TRBD2
cdr3_nt: TGTGCCAGCAGCTCGTTAGCGGGGCCTACTGATACGCAGTATTTT
cdr3_aa: CASSSLAGPTDTQYF

v_call: TRBV6-6
j_call: TRBJ1-5
clone_size: .
d_call: .
cdr3_nt: TGTGCCAGCAGTTACTCGAGCCCGCCTGGGAATCAGCCCCAGCATTTT
cdr3_aa: CASSYSSPPGNQPQHF

v_call: TRBV30
j_call: TRBJ1-1
clone_size: .
d_call: .
cdr3_nt: TGTGCCTGGGCGAGGGGGGGATCGAACACTGAAGCTTTCTTT
cdr3_aa: CAWARGGSNTEAFF

v_call: TRBV18
j_call: TRBJ2-5
clone_size: .
d_call: .
cdr3_nt: TGTGCCAGCTCAACCAGCTGGGGAGGAGAGACCCAGTACTTC
cdr3_aa: CASSTSWGGETQYF

v_call: TRBV19
j_call: TRBJ1-2
clone_size: .
d_call: .
cdr3_nt: TGTGCCAGTAGTGCCCCCTGGCTCGGTTTTGATGGCTACACCTTC
cdr3_aa: CASSAPWLGFDGYTF

v_call: TRBV14
j_call: TRBJ1-1
clone_size: .
d_call: .
cdr3_nt: TGTGCCAGCAGCAAACAAAGCAGGTCAACTGAAGCTTTCTTT
cdr3_aa: CASSKQSRSTEAFF

v_call: TRBV2
j_call: TRBJ2-5
clone_size: once
d_call: .
cdr3_nt: TGTGCCAGCAGTGGGTGGGTTCAAGAGACCCAGTACTTC
cdr3_aa: CASSGWVQETQYF

v_call: TRBV27
j_call: TRBJ1-6
clone_size: few
d_call: TRBD1
cdr3_nt: TGTGCCAGCACCCGGGACAGGGGAAATTCACCCCTCCACTTT
cdr3_aa: CASTRDRGNSPLHF

v_call: TRBV6-4
j_call: TRBJ2-2
clone_size: .
d_call: .
cdr3_nt: TGTGCCAGCAGTGAAGGAACAGCGAACACCGGGGAGCTGTTTTTT
cdr3_aa: CASSEGTANTGELFF

v_call: TRBV13
j_call: TRBJ1-2
clone_size: .
d_call: .
cdr3_nt: TGTGCCAGCAGCTTAGTTCTAGGGGTTTCCACCTTC
cdr3_aa: CASSLVLGVSTF

v_call: TRBV7-3
j_call: TRBJ2-3
clone_size: .
d_call: .
cdr3_nt: TGTGCCAGCAGGCTATTAGATGGAGATACGCAGTATTTT
cdr3_aa: CASRLLDGDTQYF

v_call: TRBV9
j_call: TRBJ2-1
clone_size: few
d_call: TRBD2
cdr3_nt: TGTGCCAGCAGCGTAGATGAGACTAGCGGGTTCACTGAGCAGTTCTTC
cdr3_aa: CASSVDETSGFTEQFF

v_call: TRBV9
j_call: TRBJ2-2
clone_size: .
d_call: TRBD1
cdr3_nt: TGTGCCAGCAGCGTAGTAGTAGGGGACAGGCTGAACACCGGGGAGCTGTTTTTT
cdr3_aa: CASSVVVGDRLNTGELFF

v_call: TRBV7-2
j_call: TRBJ2-5
clone_size: .
d_call: .
cdr3_nt: TGTGCCAGCAGCCACCAAGAGACCCAGTACTTC
cdr3_aa: CASSHQETQYF